This TCR beta chain was sequenced in a study of cytomegalovirus exposure and HLA in healthy donors. CDR1 and CDR2 from the germline V gene are DFQATT and SNEGSKA (reference sequence). Germline trimming cut 3 bases from V and 8 bases from J; bases unmatched to any gene: 3. The CDR3 extends over 11 amino acids. Repertoires were generated with immunoSEQ multiplex PCR, while TCRdb's copy carries only in-frame clones and drops some. Of about 270,000 clones in the sample, approximately 86% were seen once. The V call is TRBV20-1, the J call TRBJ1-1, with TRBD1 matching 7 bases. Material: PBMCs. This TCR was recovered from a woman aged 18-35 years in good health and CMV-seronegative. CDR3 region: CSARPTGEAFF. The CDR3 DNA reads TGCAGTGCTAGGCCGACAGGGGAAGCTTTCTTT.